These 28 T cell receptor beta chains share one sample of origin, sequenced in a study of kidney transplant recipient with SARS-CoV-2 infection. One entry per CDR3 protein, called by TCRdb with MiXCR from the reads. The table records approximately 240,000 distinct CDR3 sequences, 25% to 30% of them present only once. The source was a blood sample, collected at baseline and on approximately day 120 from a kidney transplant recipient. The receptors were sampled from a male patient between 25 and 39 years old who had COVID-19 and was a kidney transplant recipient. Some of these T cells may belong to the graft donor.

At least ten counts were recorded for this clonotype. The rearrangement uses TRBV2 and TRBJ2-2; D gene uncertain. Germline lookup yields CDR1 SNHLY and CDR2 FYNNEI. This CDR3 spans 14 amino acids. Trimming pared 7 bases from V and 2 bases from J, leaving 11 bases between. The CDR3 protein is CASKLQTNTGELFF. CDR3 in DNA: TGTGCCAGCAAATTACAAACAAACACCGGGGAGCTGTTTTTT. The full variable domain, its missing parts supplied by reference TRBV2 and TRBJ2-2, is EPEVTQTPSHQVTQMGQEVILRCVPISNHLYFYWYRQILGQKVEFLVSFYNNEISEKSEIFDDQFSVERPDGSNFTLKIRSTKLEDSAMYFCASKLQTNTGELFFGEGSRLTVL.

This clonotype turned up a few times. The CDR3 spells CATRGGAGPNEQFF. CDR3 bases: TGTGCCACCCGTGGGGGGGCTGGTCCCAATGAGCAGTTCTTC. The V call is TRBV10-3, the J call TRBJ2-1; D is perhaps TRBD2 (7 bases). Germline CDR1 and CDR2: ENHRY and SYGVKD. V was shortened by 10 bases and J by 6 bases, with 19 bases between the two germline ends. CDR3 length: 14 residues.

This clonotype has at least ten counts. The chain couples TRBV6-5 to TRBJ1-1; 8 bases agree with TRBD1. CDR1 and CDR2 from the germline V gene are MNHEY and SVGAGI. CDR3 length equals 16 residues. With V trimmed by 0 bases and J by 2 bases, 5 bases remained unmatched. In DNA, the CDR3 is TGTGCCAGCAGTTACTCTTGGACAGGGAAAAACACTGAAGCTTTCTTT. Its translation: CASSYSWTGKNTEAFF.

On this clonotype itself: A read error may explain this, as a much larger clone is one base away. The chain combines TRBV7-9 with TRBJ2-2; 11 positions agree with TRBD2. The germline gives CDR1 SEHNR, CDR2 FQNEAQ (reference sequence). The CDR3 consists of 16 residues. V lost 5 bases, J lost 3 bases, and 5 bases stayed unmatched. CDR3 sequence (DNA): TGTGCCAGCAGCACACTAGCGGGAGCTCACACCGGGGAGCTGTTTTTT. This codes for CASSTLAGAHTGELFF.

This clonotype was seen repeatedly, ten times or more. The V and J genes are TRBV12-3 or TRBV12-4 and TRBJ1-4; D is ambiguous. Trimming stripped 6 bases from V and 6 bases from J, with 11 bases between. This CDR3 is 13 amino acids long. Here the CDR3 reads CASSRPGDEKLFF. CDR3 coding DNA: TGTGCCAGCAGCCGCCCCGGGGATGAAAAACTGTTTTTT.

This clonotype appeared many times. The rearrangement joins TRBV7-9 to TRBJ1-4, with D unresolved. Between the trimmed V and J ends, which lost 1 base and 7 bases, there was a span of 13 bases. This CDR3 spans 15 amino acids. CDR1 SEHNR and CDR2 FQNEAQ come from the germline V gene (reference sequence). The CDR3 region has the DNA TGTGCCAGCAGCTTAGTTTTCGGGGTGGGTGAAAAACTGTTTTTT. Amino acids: CASSLVFGVGEKLFF.

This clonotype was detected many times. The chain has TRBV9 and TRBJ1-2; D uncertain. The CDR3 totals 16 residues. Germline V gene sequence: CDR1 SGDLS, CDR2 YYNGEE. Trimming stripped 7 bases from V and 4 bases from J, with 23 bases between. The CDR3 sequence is CASYRTYSRKTYGYTF. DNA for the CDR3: TGTGCCAGCTACCGAACGTACTCAAGAAAGACCTATGGCTACACCTTC.

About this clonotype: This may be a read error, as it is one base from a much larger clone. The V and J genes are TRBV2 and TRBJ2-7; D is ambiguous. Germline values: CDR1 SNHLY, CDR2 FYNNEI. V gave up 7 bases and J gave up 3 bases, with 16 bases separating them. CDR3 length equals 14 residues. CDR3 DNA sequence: TGTGCCAGCAATGAGCTCAGCGTTAGCTACGAGCAGTACTTC. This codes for CASNELSVSYEQYF.

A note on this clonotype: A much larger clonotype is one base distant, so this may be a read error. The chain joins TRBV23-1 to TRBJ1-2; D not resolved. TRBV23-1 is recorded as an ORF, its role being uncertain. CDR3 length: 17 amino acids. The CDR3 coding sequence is TGCGCCAGCAGTGGGAACGAGCTACGCAGAAAGACCTATGGCTGCACCTTC. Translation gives CASSGNELRRKTYGCTF.

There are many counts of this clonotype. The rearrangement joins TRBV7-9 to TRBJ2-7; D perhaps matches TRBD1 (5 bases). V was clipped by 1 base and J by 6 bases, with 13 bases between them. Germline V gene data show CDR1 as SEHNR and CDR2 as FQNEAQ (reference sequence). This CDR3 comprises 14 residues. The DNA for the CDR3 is TGTGCCAGCAGCTTAGTAAGGCAGGGTGGCGAGCAGTACTTC. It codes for CASSLVRQGGEQYF. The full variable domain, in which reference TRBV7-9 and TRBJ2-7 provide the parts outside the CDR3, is DTGVSQNPRHKITKRGQNVTFRCDPISEHNRLYWYRQTLGQGPEFLTYFQNEAQLEKSRLLSDRFSAERPKGSFSTLEIQRTEQGDSAMYLCASSLVRQGGEQYFGPGTRLTVT.

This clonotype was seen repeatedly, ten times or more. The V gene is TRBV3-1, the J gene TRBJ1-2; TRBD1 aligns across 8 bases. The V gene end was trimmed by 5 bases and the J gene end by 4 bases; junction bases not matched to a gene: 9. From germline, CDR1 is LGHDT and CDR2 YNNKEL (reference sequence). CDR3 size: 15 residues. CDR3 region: CASSTLDRGGYGYTF. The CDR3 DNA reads TGTGCCAGCAGCACTCTTGACAGGGGAGGCTATGGCTACACCTTC.

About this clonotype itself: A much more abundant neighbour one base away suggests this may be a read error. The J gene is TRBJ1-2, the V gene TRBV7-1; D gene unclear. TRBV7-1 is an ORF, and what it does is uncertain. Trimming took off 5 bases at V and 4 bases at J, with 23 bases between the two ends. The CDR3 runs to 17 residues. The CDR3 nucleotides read TGTGCCAGCAGCAAAGCCGCTCACGAGGGAAGGACCTATGGCTACACCTTC. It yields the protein CASSKAAHEGRTYGYTF.

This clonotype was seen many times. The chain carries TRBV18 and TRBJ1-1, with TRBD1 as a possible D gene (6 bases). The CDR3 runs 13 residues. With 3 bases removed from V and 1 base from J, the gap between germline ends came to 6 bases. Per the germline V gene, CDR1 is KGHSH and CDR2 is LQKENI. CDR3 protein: CASSPGQNTEAFF. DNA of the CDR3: TGTGCCAGCTCACCGGGACAGAACACTGAAGCTTTCTTT. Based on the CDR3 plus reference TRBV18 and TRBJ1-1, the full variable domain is NAGVMQNPRHLVRRRGQEARLRCSPMKGHSHVYWYRQLPEEGLKFMVYLQKENIIDESGMPKERFSAEFPKEGPSILRIQQVVRGDSAAYFCASSPGQNTEAFFGQGTRLTVV.

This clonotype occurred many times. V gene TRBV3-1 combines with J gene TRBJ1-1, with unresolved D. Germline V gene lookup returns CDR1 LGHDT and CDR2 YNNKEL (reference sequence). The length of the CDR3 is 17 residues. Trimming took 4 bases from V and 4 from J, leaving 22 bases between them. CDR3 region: CASSRRIPISIRTEAFF. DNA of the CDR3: TGTGCCAGCAGCCGACGGATTCCCATTTCAATTCGCACTGAAGCTTTCTTT.

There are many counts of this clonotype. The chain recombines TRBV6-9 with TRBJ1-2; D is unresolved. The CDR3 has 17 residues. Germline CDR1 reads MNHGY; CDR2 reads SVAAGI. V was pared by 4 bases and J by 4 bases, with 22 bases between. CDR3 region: CASSLAWPYGKTYGYTF. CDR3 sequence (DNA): TGTGCCAGCAGTTTGGCATGGCCTTACGGAAAGACCTATGGCTACACCTTC.

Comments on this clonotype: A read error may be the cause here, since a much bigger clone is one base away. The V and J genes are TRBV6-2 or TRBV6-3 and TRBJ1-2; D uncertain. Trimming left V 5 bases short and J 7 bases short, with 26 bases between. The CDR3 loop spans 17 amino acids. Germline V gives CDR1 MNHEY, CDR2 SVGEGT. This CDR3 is CASSHLCCIGKTCGYTF. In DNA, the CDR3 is TGTGCCAGCAGTCATCTGTGCTGCATCGGAAAGACCTGTGGCTACACCTTC.

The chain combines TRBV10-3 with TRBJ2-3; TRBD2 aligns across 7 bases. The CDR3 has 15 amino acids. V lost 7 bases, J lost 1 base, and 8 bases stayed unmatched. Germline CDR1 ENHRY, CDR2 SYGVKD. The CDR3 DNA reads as TGTGCCATCACCGACGGGAGCGGGGGCACAGATACGCAGTATTTT. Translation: CAITDGSGGTDTQYF.

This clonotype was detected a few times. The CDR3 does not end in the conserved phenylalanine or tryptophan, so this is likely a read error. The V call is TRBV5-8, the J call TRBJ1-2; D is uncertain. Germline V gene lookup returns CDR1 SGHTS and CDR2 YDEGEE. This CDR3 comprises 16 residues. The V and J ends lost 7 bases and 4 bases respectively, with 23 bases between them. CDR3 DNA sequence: TGTGCCAGCTTTATCATTCATCCACGAAAGACCTATGGCTACACCCTC. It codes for CASFIIHPRKTYGYTL.

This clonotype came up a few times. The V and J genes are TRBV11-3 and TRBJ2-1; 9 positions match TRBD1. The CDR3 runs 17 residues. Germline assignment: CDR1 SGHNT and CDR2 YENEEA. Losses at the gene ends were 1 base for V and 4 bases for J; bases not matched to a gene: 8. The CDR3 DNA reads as TGTGCCAGCAGCTTAGGGGACAGGGTGAGGGATTACAATGAGCAGTTCTTC. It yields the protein CASSLGDRVRDYNEQFF.

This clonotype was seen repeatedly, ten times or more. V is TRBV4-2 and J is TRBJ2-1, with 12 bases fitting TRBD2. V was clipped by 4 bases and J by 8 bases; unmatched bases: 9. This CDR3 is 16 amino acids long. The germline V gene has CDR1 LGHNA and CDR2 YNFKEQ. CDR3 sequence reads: CASSLGTSGYPHEQFF. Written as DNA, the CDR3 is TGTGCCAGCAGCCTCGGGACTAGCGGGTACCCCCATGAGCAGTTCTTC.

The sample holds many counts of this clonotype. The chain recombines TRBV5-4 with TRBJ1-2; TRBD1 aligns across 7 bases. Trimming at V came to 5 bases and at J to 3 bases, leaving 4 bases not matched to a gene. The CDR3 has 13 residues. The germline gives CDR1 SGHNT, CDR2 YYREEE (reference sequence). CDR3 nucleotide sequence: TGTGCCAGCAGATACGACAGGGACTATGGCTACACCTTC. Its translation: CASRYDRDYGYTF.

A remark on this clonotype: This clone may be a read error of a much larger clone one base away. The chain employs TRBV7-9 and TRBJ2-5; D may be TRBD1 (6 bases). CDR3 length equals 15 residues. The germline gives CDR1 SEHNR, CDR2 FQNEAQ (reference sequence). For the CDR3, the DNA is TGTGCCGGCAGCTTAGAACAGGGTTTGGAAGAGACCCAGTACTTC. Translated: CAGSLEQGLEETQYF. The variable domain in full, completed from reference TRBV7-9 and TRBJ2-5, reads DTGVSQNPRHKITKRGQNVTFRCDPISEHNRLYWYRQTLGQGPEFLTYFQNEAQLEKSRLLSDRFSAERPKGSFSTLEIQRTEQGDSAMYLCAGSLEQGLEETQYFGPGTRLLVL.

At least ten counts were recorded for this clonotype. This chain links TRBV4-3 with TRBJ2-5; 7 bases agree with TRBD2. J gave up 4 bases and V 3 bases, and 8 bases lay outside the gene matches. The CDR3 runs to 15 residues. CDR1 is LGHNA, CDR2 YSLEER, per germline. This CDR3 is CASSQAGLRVETQYF. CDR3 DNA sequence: TGCGCCAGCAGCCAGGCGGGACTACGGGTAGAGACCCAGTACTTC.

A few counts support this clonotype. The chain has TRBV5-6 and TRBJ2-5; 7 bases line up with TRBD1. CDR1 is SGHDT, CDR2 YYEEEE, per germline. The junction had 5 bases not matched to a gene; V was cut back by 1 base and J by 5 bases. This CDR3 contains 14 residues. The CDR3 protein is CASSLPTGMETQYF. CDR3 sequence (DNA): TGTGCCAGCAGCTTGCCGACAGGGATGGAGACCCAGTACTTC.

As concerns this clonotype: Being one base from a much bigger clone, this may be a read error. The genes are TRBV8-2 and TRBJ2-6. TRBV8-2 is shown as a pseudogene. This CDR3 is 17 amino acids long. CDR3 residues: CGKLGRITQSRANALTF. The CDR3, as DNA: TGTGGCAAATTGGGAAGGATAACACAAAGTCGGGCCAACGCCCTGACTTTC.

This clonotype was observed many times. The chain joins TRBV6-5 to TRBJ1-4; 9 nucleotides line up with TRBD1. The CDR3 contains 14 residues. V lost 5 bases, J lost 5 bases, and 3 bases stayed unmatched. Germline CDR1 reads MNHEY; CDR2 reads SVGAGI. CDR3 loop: CASSADRGNEKLFF. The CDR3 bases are TGTGCCAGCAGTGCGGACAGGGGAAATGAAAAACTGTTTTTT.

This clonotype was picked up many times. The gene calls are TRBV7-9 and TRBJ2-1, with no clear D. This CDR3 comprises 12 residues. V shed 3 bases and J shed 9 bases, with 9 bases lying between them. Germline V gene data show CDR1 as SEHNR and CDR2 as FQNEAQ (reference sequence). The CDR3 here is CASSFSLGEQFF. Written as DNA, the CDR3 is TGTGCCAGCAGCTTTAGCCTTGGTGAGCAGTTCTTC.

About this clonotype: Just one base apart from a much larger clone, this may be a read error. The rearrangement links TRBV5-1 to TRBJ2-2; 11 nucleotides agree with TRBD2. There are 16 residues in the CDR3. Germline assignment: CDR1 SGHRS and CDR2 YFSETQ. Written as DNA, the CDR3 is TGCGCCAGCAGCTCGAATAGCGGGAGGGCCGTCGGGGAGCTGATTTTT. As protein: CASSSNSGRAVGELIF.